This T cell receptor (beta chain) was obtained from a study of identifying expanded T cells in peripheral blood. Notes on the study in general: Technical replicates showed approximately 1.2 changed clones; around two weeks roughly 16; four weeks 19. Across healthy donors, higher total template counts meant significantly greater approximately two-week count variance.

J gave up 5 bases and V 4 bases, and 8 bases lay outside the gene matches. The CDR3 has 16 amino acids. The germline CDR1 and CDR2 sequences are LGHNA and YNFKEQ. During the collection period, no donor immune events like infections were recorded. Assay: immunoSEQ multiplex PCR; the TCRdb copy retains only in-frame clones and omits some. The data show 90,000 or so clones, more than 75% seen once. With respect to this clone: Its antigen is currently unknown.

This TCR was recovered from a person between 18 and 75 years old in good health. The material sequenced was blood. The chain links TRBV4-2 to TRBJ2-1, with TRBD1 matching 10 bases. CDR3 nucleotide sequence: TGTGCCAGCAGCCCACCTCCCGGGACAGGGGACAATGAGCAGTTCTTC. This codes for CASSPPPGTGDNEQFF.